The 32 T cell receptor beta chains below come from one sample, sequenced in a study of CD8+ T cells in alopecia areata. Reverse transcribed after extraction, RNA yielded cDNA as the sequencing template. The data were produced by immunoSEQ multiplex PCR, yet TCRdb's version contains in-frame clones alone and is incomplete. Listed for the sample are 2,500 to 3,000 clones, none seen a single time. Sample: lesional skin. The source of these receptors is a C3H/HeJ mouse with alopecia areata. The strain is characterized by the MHC haplotype H2-k.

This clone was detected only a few times. At one end, the junction sequence differs from germline, possibly due to a read error. Mouse gene names apply. Read sequence stops 4 residues before the CDR3 end, and the germline J gene provides the missing end. The genes are TRBV17 and TRBJ2-7; no definite D call. This CDR3 spans 13 amino acids. Germline CDR1 and CDR2: MNHDT and YYDKIL. The DNA read from the CDR3 is TGTGCCAGCAGTATAATGGTTCTGTAT. Translation gives CASSIMVLY. The whole CDR3 protein is CASSIMVLYEQYF.

This clone was counted ten times or more. Gene labels here are mouse ones. The CDR3 extends 4 residues past the end of the read, so its final part is completed from the germline J gene. The chain employs TRBV13-1 and TRBJ2-7, with D perhaps TRBD2 (5 bases). Germline CDR1 and CDR2: NSHNY and SYGAGN. The CDR3 has 13 residues. The sequenced CDR3 bases are TGTGCCAGCAGTGATGGCTGGGCGTAT. Its translation: CASSDGWAY. The full CDR3 reads CASSDGWAYEQYF.

As for this clone: TCRdb lists a protein that is different at residue 12 from the translated DNA; the protein given here uses the DNA translation. With only one base between it and a far larger clone, this is likely a read error. Genes and germline come from the mouse. Read coverage stops 3 residues before the CDR3 terminus; the germline J gene supplies the remainder. The rearrangement links TRBV29 to TRBJ1-3, with D perhaps TRBD1 (6 bases). The germline V gene has CDR1 MSHET and CDR2 SYDVDS. The CDR3 loop spans 15 amino acids. The covered CDR3 bases are TGTGCTAGCAGCCGCGGGACAAATTCTGGAAATCCG. Amino acid sequence: CASSRGTNSGNP. The complete CDR3 protein is CASSRGTNSGNPLYF.

This clone was found a few times. TCRdb's protein and the DNA translation differ at residue 14; the protein here comes from the DNA. Gene names refer to mouse genes. The read halts 3 residues ahead of the CDR3 end, with the missing end drawn from the germline J gene. The genes are TRBV5 and TRBJ1-6, with D tentatively TRBD1 (5 bases). TRBJ1-6 carries the ORF label, with uncertain function. The CDR3 extends over 17 amino acids. Trimming pared 1 base from V and 6 bases from J, leaving 16 bases between. CDR1 is LGHNA and CDR2 is YNLKQL in the germline V gene (reference sequence). CDR3 sequence reads: CASSQGWGVWGNSPLYF. Incomplete CDR3 DNA: TGTGCCAGCAGCCAAGGATGGGGGGTATGGGGTAATTCGCCC.

This clone was observed many times. Mouse names are used for the genes. Read sequence stops 4 residues before the CDR3 end, and the germline J gene provides the missing end. V gene TRBV1 combines with J gene TRBJ1-1; D perhaps matches TRBD1 (6 bases). The CDR3 totals 14 residues. Germline-derived CDR1 and CDR2 are NSQYPW and LRSPGD (reference sequence). CDR3 residues: CTCSADWGPIEVFF. The CDR3 DNA, read in part, is TGCACCTGCAGTGCGGACTGGGGGCCTATA.

This clone was observed many times. TCRdb's protein sequence differs at residue 11 from the translated DNA; the protein presented here follows the DNA. The gene symbols are mouse symbols. The read ends 3 residues before the CDR3 terminus; that terminus is restored from the germline J gene. This sequence joins TRBV29 and TRBJ1-3; TRBD1 matches at 11 bases. The J segment lost 8 bases and the V segment lost 5 bases, leaving 5 bases of the junction unmatched. This CDR3 region has 14 residues. Germline assignment: CDR1 MSHET and CDR2 SYDVDS. The sequenced CDR3 bases are TGTGCTAGCAGTCGCCGGGACAGGGGGGATACG. Its protein product is CASSRRDRGDT. The complete CDR3 reads CASSRRDRGDTLYF.

This clone was found many times. The listed genes are named as in mouse. The read halts 4 residues ahead of the CDR3 end, with the missing end drawn from the germline J gene. The chain couples TRBV1 to TRBJ2-7; 7 bases map to TRBD1. In germline, CDR1 is NSQYPW, CDR2 LRSPGD (reference sequence). V was pared by 1 base and J by 0 bases, with 3 bases of the junction left unmatched. The CDR3 covers 15 residues. CDR3: CTCSAAGQNSYEQYF. The sequenced CDR3 bases are TGCACCTGCAGTGCAGCGGGACAGAACTCCTAT.

This clone was seen more than once but under ten times. Gene names and germline match the mouse. Read coverage stops 4 residues before the CDR3 terminus; the germline J gene supplies the remainder. The chain joins TRBV13-2 to TRBJ2-5; possible D gene TRBD1, 5 bases. The CDR3 spans 15 residues. Germline CDR1 and CDR2: NNHNN and SYGAGS (reference sequence). V dropped 1 base and J dropped 0 bases, with 9 bases sitting between them. The sequenced CDR3 bases are TGTGCCAGCGGTGATCAGGGAGTTAACCAAGAC. Translated: CASGDQGVNQD. The complete CDR3 protein is CASGDQGVNQDTQYF.

With respect to this clone: The genes are named according to mouse. The sequence runs out 4 residues before the end of the CDR3; the remainder is reconstructed from the germline J gene. The V gene is TRBV29, the J gene TRBJ2-1; 9 bases fit TRBD1. The length of the CDR3 is 15 residues. Germline loops: CDR1 MSHET, CDR2 SYDVDS. The trim removed 2 bases at V and 4 bases at J, leaving 3 bases unmatched. Incomplete CDR3 DNA: TGTGCTAGCAGTTTACCCGGGACAGGGTATGCT. Protein product: CASSLPGTGYA. Given in full, the CDR3 is CASSLPGTGYAEQFF. Looking up the rest from reference TRBV29 and TRBJ2-1 gives the full variable domain: DMKVTQMPRYLIKRMGENVLLECGQDMSHETMYWYRQDPGLGLQLIYISYDVDSNSEGDIPKGYRVSRKKREHFSLILDSAKTNQTSVYFCASSLPGTGYAEQFFGPGTRLTVL.

This clone was counted a few times. A much larger clone is a single base away; this may be a read error. Gene names are the mouse ones. The read stops 4 residues short of the end of the CDR3; the missing end is completed from the germline J gene. The V and J genes are TRBV13-1 and TRBJ1-4; possible D gene TRBD1, 5 bases. CDR1 is NSHNY and CDR2 is SYGAGN in the germline V gene. Trimming removed 0 bases at V and 2 bases at J, with 8 bases between. The CDR3 totals 15 residues. Incomplete CDR3 DNA: TGTGCCAGCAGTGATGGGCACAGGTCCAACGAA. This encodes CASSDGHRSNE. The CDR3 reads in full as CASSDGHRSNERLFF.

This clone occurred many times. Genes and germline are mouse. Read coverage stops 4 residues before the CDR3 terminus; the germline J gene supplies the remainder. Other DNA sequences in this specimen translate into the identical CDR3. The V gene is TRBV19, the J gene TRBJ1-2; 9 bases align to TRBD1. Germline V gene data show CDR1 as FNHDT and CDR2 as SITEND (reference sequence). The ends lost 3 bases at V and 0 bases at J; junction bases unmatched: 0. The CDR3 contains 14 residues. CDR3 DNA (partial): TGTGCCAGCAGTAGGGACAGGGCAAACTCC. As protein: CASSRDRANS. From start to end, the CDR3 is CASSRDRANSDYTF.

This clone appeared a few times. Germline and genes here are mouse. Read sequence stops 4 residues before the CDR3 end, and the germline J gene provides the missing end. The rearrangement links TRBV5 to TRBJ2-3; weak D call: TRBD2 (5 bases). Germline V gene data show CDR1 as LGHNA and CDR2 as YNLKQL (reference sequence). CDR3 length: 13 amino acids. V was cut by 8 bases and J by 0 bases, with 9 bases left in between. The sequenced part of the CDR3 DNA is TGTGCCAGCGGGCTGGGTAGTGCAGAA. The encoded protein is CASGLGSAE. The full CDR3 reads CASGLGSAETLYF.

This clone was observed many times. Gene names are mouse gene names. Read data end 4 residues before the CDR3 end; the end is taken from the germline J gene. The genes are TRBV19 and TRBJ2-7; D tentatively fits TRBD1 or TRBD2 (5 bases each). Per germline, CDR1 FNHDT and CDR2 SITEND (reference sequence). CDR3 length: 13 residues. The V gene lost 0 bases and the J gene lost 2 bases, with 6 bases spanning the gap. The CDR3 region is CASSIGGPYEQYF. Partial CDR3 DNA: TGTGCCAGCAGTATAGGGGGACCCTAT. Variable domain in full (rest from reference TRBV19 and TRBJ2-7): GGIITQTPKFLIGQEGQKLTLKCQQNFNHDTMYWYRQDSGKGLRLIYYSITENDLQKGDLSEGYDASREKKSSFSLTVTSAQKNEMAVFLCASSIGGPYEQYFGPGTRLTVL.

This clone turned up a few times. Gene names denote mouse genes. The CDR3 DNA, read in part, is TGTGCCTGGAGTCTAGAGGGAGGGGGAAACACA. Amino acids: CAWSLEGGGNT. The entire CDR3 is CAWSLEGGGNTEVFF. The chain couples TRBV31 to TRBJ1-1; a possible D gene is TRBD1 (6 bases). The CDR3 is cut off 4 residues early in the read; its end comes from the germline J gene. The CDR3 is made up of 15 amino acids. Deletions cut 0 bases from V and 1 base from J, with 12 bases between. Germline V gene data show CDR1 as GKSSPN and CDR2 as SITVG. The variable domain in full, completed from reference TRBV31 and TRBJ1-1, reads AQTIHQWPVAEIKAVGSPLSLGCTIKGKSSPNLYWYWQATGGTLQQLFYSITVGQVESVVQLNLSASRPKDDQFILSTEKLLLSHSGFYLCAWSLEGGGNTEVFFGKGTRLTVV.

This clone appeared many times. Here the gene names and germline are mouse. Sequencing ends 4 residues short of the CDR3 end; the germline J gene provides the rest. The chain carries TRBV19 and TRBJ2-1; 8 positions match TRBD2. Germline trimming cut 2 bases from V and 6 bases from J; bases unmatched to any gene: 4. The CDR3 extends over 14 amino acids. CDR1 FNHDT and CDR2 SITEND come from the germline V gene (reference sequence). The chain's CDR3 is CASSIAGGCAEQFF. CDR3 DNA, as far as it was read: TGTGCCAGCAGTATCGCTGGGGGGTGTGCT.

This clone came up many times. Germline and genes: mouse. Read coverage stops 4 residues before the CDR3 terminus; the germline J gene supplies the remainder. J is TRBJ2-5 and V is TRBV13-3; TRBD2 agrees at 8 bases. V was pared by 5 bases and J by 1 base, with 0 bases of the junction left unmatched. The V gene's germline CDR1 is NNHDY and CDR2 SYVADS. This CDR3 region has 13 residues. The sequenced CDR3 bases are TGTGCCAGCAGGGACTGGGACCAAGAC. Protein product: CASRDWDQD. The full CDR3 protein reads CASRDWDQDTQYF. Supplemented by reference TRBV13-3 and TRBJ2-5, the full variable domain reads EAAVTQSPRSKVAVTGGKVTLSCHQTNNHDYMYWYRQDTGHGLRLIHYSYVADSTEKGDIPDGYKASRPSQENFSLILELASLSQTAVYFCASRDWDQDTQYFGPGTRLLVL.

This clone was recorded many times. Gene names and germline refer to mouse. Read coverage stops 4 residues before the CDR3 terminus; the germline J gene supplies the remainder. V and J are TRBV5 and TRBJ2-2; 8 bases fit TRBD2. V gave up 1 base and J gave up 1 base; unmatched junction bases: 2. The germline V gene has CDR1 LGHNA and CDR2 YNLKQL (reference sequence). This CDR3 is 16 amino acids long. The CDR3 bases that were read are TGTGCCAGCAGCCAAGCACTGGGGGTAAACACCGGG. It encodes CASSQALGVNTG. The whole CDR3 is CASSQALGVNTGQLYF.

The table lists this clone with many counts. Gene names denote mouse genes. The read comes to an end 4 residues before the CDR3 does, leaving the germline J gene to fill in the end. This chain joins TRBV5 and TRBJ2-7; TRBD2 matches 10 bases. CDR1 and CDR2 (germline): LGHNA, YNLKQL (reference sequence). This CDR3 has 15 residues. Germline trimming cut 0 bases from V and 2 bases from J; bases unmatched to any gene: 1. Partial CDR3 DNA: TGTGCCAGCAGCCAAGAAGACTGGGGGGCCTAT. Its protein is CASSQEDWGAY. The entire CDR3 protein reads CASSQEDWGAYEQYF.

This clone was seen repeatedly, ten times or more. The genes and germline here are from mouse. Read data end 4 residues before the CDR3 end; the end is taken from the germline J gene. V gene TRBV13-1 combines with J gene TRBJ2-3; D ambiguous. This CDR3 spans 13 amino acids. V was cut by 5 bases and J by 0 bases, with 7 bases left in between. CDR1 and CDR2 (germline): NSHNY, SYGAGN. CDR3 DNA, as far as it was read: TGTGCCAGCAGATACAATAGTGCAGAA. This gives the protein CASRYNSAE. The full CDR3 sequence reads CASRYNSAETLYF.

This clone was recorded a few times. Gene names refer to mouse genes. The sequence runs out 4 residues before the end of the CDR3; the remainder is reconstructed from the germline J gene. This chain uses TRBV17 with TRBJ2-3; 8 nucleotides match TRBD1. CDR1 and CDR2 from the germline V gene are MNHDT and YYDKIL. There are 16 residues in the CDR3. V was clipped by 8 bases and J by 0 bases; unmatched bases: 10. The DNA read from the CDR3 is TGTGCTAGCGCTAGAGTACAGGGGGATAGTGCAGAA. Its protein product is CASARVQGDSAE. The entire CDR3 sequence reads CASARVQGDSAETLYF.

This clone was detected many times. The gene names given are mouse names. With the read ending 4 residues before the CDR3 end, the germline J gene is used to fill in that end. This chain uses TRBV13-2 with TRBJ2-4; the match to TRBD2 covers 7 bases. The CDR3 is 15 residues long. Per the germline V gene, CDR1 is NNHNN and CDR2 is SYGAGS (reference sequence). V lost 0 bases, J lost 0 bases, and 1 base stayed unmatched. CDR3 amino acids: CASGDVWGSQNTLYF. CDR3 DNA, as far as it was read: TGTGCCAGCGGTGATGTCTGGGGGAGTCAAAAC.

This clone was counted at least ten times. The gene symbols are mouse symbols. The read ends 4 residues before the CDR3 terminus; that terminus is restored from the germline J gene. The chain recombines TRBV5 with TRBJ2-3, with TRBD1 identical over 7 bases. V trimming: 4 bases; J trimming: 0 bases; junction bases outside the gene matches: 7. Germline CDR1 LGHNA, CDR2 YNLKQL (reference sequence). This CDR3 is built from 16 residues. CDR3 protein: CASSRGDRPSAETLYF. CDR3 DNA (partial): TGTGCCAGCAGCCGCGGGGACAGACCTAGTGCAGAA.

This clone was seen ten or more times. Mouse germline and gene names are used. The observed sequence ends 4 residues before the CDR3 terminus, with the missing tail filled in from the germline J gene. The chain links TRBV13-2 to TRBJ2-3; D might be TRBD2 (5 bases). V lost 0 bases and J 0 bases, leaving 8 bases between the germline ends. The germline CDR1 and CDR2 sequences are NNHNN and SYGAGS (reference sequence). This CDR3 region has 15 residues. The CDR3: CASGDVWGSAETLYF. Partial CDR3 DNA: TGTGCCAGCGGTGATGTGTGGGGTAGTGCAGAA.

This clone showed up many times. Mouse germline and gene names are used. Coverage ceases 4 residues before the CDR3 finishes, and the germline J gene fills in the end. The V call is TRBV13-1, the J call TRBJ2-5; TRBD1 matches at 9 bases. CDR1 NSHNY and CDR2 SYGAGN come from the germline V gene. The CDR3 runs 14 residues. After removal of 4 bases from V and 2 bases from J, the junction contained 2 bases not matched to a gene. CDR3 bases read: TGTGCCAGCAGTTACAGGGGGCGCCAAGAC. Amino acids: CASSYRGRQD. The full CDR3 sequence reads CASSYRGRQDTQYF.

This clone was counted ten times or more. Mouse germline and gene names are used. From the germline J gene comes the end of the CDR3, since the read stops 4 residues before it. The chain combines TRBV13-1 with TRBJ1-1; 7 nucleotides agree with TRBD1. The CDR3 consists of 14 residues. The germline V gene encodes CDR1 NSHNY and CDR2 SYGAGN. The V gene end was trimmed by 0 bases and the J gene end by 3 bases; junction bases not matched to a gene: 2. The CDR3 reads CASSDEGAHTEVFF. CDR3 DNA (partial): TGTGCCAGCAGTGATGAGGGGGCGCACACA.

This clone was counted many times. Gene and germline names: mouse. Sequencing ends 4 residues short of the CDR3 end; the germline J gene provides the rest. This chain connects TRBV13-1 to TRBJ1-4, with D possibly matching TRBD1 (6 bases). The CDR3 length is 15 residues. The V gene lost 3 bases and the J gene lost 5 bases, with 14 bases spanning the gap. Germline V gene data show CDR1 as NSHNY and CDR2 as SYGAGN. The DNA read from the CDR3 is TGTGCCAGCAGTGGCGCCGGGACAAAAAACGAA. Translation gives CASSGAGTKNE. The complete CDR3 reads CASSGAGTKNERLFF.

By frequency in the sample, this clone is medium-sized (0.01 to 0.1%). The listed genes are named as in mouse. The sequence runs out 4 residues before the end of the CDR3; the remainder is reconstructed from the germline J gene. This rearrangement joins TRBV16 to TRBJ2-3; a weak D match, TRBD1 (5 bases). CDR1 is SGHSA, CDR2 FRNQAP, per germline. The CDR3 extends over 16 amino acids. V was clipped by 0 bases and J by 0 bases, with 10 bases between them. CDR3 loop: CASSLETEFSAETLYF. The part of the CDR3 DNA that was read is TGTGCAAGCAGCTTAGAGACAGAATTTAGTGCAGAA. The whole variable domain, remainder taken from reference TRBV16 and TRBJ2-3, is NAGVIQTPRHKVTGKGQEATLWCEPISGHSAVFWYRQTIVQGLEFLTYFRNQAPIDDSGMPKERFSAQMPNQSHSTLKIQSTQPQDSAVYLCASSLETEFSAETLYFGSGTRLTVL.

The sample holds a few counts of this clone. Gene names and germline refer to mouse. Read sequence stops 4 residues before the CDR3 end, and the germline J gene provides the missing end. This chain uses TRBV19 with TRBJ2-5; 11 bases are shared with TRBD2. There are 14 residues in the CDR3. Germline-derived CDR1 and CDR2 are FNHDT and SITEND (reference sequence). CDR3 in amino acids: CASSMGLGEDTQYF. The part of the CDR3 DNA that was read is TGTGCCAGCAGTATGGGACTGGGGGAAGAC.

This clone has at least ten counts. Each gene name is a mouse one. The read gets to within 4 residues of the CDR3 end, and the germline J gene fills in the rest. The chain uses TRBV13-3 and TRBJ2-5; TRBD1 matches 7 bases. Germline loops: CDR1 NNHDY, CDR2 SYVADS. V lost 2 bases, J lost 3 bases, and 3 bases stayed unmatched. The CDR3 consists of 14 residues. This CDR3 reads CASSEMGQQDTQYF. CDR3 DNA, as far as it was read: TGTGCCAGCAGTGAAATGGGACAGCAAGAC.

This clone was picked up many times. Germline and genes here are mouse. The read finishes 4 residues shy of the CDR3 end, and the germline J gene is used to complete it. The V call is TRBV13-2, the J call TRBJ2-3, with 8 bases that match TRBD2. The trim removed 5 bases at V and 1 base at J, leaving 6 bases unmatched. The CDR3 is 15 amino acids. Germline V gene lookup returns CDR1 NNHNN and CDR2 SYGAGS (reference sequence). The covered CDR3 bases are TGTGCCAGCGGGGGTGACTGGGGAGGTGCAGAA. Protein: CASGGDWGGAE. The complete CDR3 reads CASGGDWGGAETLYF.

This clone was picked up many times. Genes here carry mouse names. The read ends 4 residues early relative to the CDR3; the germline J gene fills the gap. This chain connects TRBV3 to TRBJ2-7; the D gene is possibly TRBD2 (6 bases). Trimming cost V 8 bases and J 3 bases, with 20 bases left between them. The germline gives CDR1 SNHLY, CDR2 FYNGKV (reference sequence). This CDR3 is 15 amino acids long. CDR3 amino acids: CASYAGWGPFYEQYF. The CDR3 DNA, read in part, is TGTGCCAGCTACGCGGGCTGGGGTCCCTTCTAT.

This clone was recorded many times. The gene names given are mouse names. The sequence runs out 4 residues before the end of the CDR3; the remainder is reconstructed from the germline J gene. The V gene is TRBV5, the J gene TRBJ1-4, with a possible D match to TRBD1 (5 bases). This CDR3 is 16 amino acids long. The germline V gene encodes CDR1 LGHNA and CDR2 YNLKQL (reference sequence). Trimming pared 1 base from V and 0 bases from J, leaving 9 bases between. The CDR3 protein is CASSQGTFFSNERLFF. CDR3 DNA, as far as it was read: TGTGCCAGCAGCCAAGGGACATTTTTTTCCAACGAA.